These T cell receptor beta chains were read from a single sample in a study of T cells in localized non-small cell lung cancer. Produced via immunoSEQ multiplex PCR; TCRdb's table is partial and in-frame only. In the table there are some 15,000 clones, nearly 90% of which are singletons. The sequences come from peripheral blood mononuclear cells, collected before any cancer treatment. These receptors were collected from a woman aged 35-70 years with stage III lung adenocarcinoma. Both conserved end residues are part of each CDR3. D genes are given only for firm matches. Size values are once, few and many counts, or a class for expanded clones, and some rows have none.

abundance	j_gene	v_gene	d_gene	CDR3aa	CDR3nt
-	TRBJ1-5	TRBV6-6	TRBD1	CASTKTPPDRQPQHF	TGTGCCAGCACTAAAACCCCCCCGGACAGGCAGCCCCAGCATTTT
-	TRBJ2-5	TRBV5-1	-	CASVVESGETQYF	TGCGCCAGCGTTGTGGAATCGGGGGAGACCCAGTACTTC
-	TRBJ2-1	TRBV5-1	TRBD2	CASSLAVLAGPNEQFF	TGCGCCAGCAGCTTGGCCGTCCTAGCGGGCCCAAATGAGCAGTTCTTC
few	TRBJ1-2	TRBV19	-	CASGYYGYTF	TGTGCCAGCGGGTACTATGGCTACACCTTC
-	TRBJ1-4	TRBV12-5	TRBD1	CASGLAGTGGKLFF	TGTGCTAGTGGTTTGGCCGGGACAGGTGGGAAACTGTTTTTT
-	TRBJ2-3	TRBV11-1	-	CASSLESVGTDTQYF	TGTGCCAGCAGCTTAGAGTCAGTAGGCACAGATACGCAGTATTTT
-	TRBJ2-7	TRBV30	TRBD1	CAWSRRDRASYEQYF	TGTGCCTGGAGTCGAAGGGACAGGGCCTCCTACGAGCAGTACTTC
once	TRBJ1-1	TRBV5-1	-	CASSLGPEAFF	TGCGCCAGCAGCTTGGGGCCTGAAGCTTTCTTT
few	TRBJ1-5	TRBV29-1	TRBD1	CSVGDRDSNQPQHF	TGCAGCGTTGGTGACAGGGATAGCAATCAGCCCCAGCATTTT
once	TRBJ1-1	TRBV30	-	CAWGQTRFKAFF	TGTGCCTGGGGACAGACGAGGTTTAAAGCTTTCTTT
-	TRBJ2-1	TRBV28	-	CASSKVGPGLDEQFF	TGTGCCAGCAGCAAGGTTGGTCCGGGCCTCGATGAGCAGTTCTTC
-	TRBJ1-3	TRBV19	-	CATSIPGGKTIYF	TGTGCCACGTCGATCCCGGGGGGGAAGACCATATATTTT
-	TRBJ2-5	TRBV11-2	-	CASSLDLRWETQYF	TGTGCCAGCAGCTTAGATCTGCGTTGGGAGACCCAGTACTTC
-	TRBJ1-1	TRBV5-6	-	CASSPGDWDTEAFF	TGTGCCAGCAGCCCGGGGGATTGGGACACTGAAGCTTTCTTT
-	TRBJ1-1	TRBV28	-	CASSQDSRAEAFF	TGTGCCAGCAGCCAGGACAGTCGCGCTGAAGCTTTCTTT
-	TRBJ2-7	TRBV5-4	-	CASTLVGADSYEQYF	TGTGCCAGCACCCTAGTGGGGGCGGATTCCTACGAGCAGTACTTC
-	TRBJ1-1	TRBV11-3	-	CASSLDPAGGTEAFF	TGTGCCAGCAGCTTAGATCCGGCGGGAGGGACTGAAGCTTTCTTT